The subject of this entry is one T cell receptor beta chain. The antigen is undetermined. Data came from immunoSEQ multiplex PCR; TCRdb stores just in-frame clones and leaves some out. The sample holds some 80,000 clones, 85% seen once. Time point described: pretreatment peripheral blood. Sample contribution per patient ranged from 1 to 8, covering pretreatment and on-treatment. This entry is derived from a study of PD-L1 blockade in urothelial cancer. On the study more broadly: Patients initiated atezolizumab in about 2014 at 1,200 mg intravenously every 3 weeks. Blood was tested 3 weeks (second dose) and 6 weeks into treatment. General study results and limits: Pretreatment TCR clonality in blood, when below the median, was predictive of better survival.

The TCR originated in a man aged 40-49 years with urothelial cancer. Specimen: PBMCs, collected around atezolizumab (anti-PD-L1) treatment.

CDR3 protein: CATSKESGLAGDTGELFF. Written as DNA, the CDR3 is TGTGCCACCAGCAAGGAATCGGGACTAGCGGGAGACACCGGGGAGCTGTTTTTT. The rearrangement uses TRBV15 and TRBJ2-2; 14 bases line up with TRBD2. J was trimmed by 3 bases and V by 4 bases; bases with no gene match: 7. The CDR3 length is 18 residues. Germline V lookup: CDR1 LNHNV, CDR2 YYDKDF (reference sequence).